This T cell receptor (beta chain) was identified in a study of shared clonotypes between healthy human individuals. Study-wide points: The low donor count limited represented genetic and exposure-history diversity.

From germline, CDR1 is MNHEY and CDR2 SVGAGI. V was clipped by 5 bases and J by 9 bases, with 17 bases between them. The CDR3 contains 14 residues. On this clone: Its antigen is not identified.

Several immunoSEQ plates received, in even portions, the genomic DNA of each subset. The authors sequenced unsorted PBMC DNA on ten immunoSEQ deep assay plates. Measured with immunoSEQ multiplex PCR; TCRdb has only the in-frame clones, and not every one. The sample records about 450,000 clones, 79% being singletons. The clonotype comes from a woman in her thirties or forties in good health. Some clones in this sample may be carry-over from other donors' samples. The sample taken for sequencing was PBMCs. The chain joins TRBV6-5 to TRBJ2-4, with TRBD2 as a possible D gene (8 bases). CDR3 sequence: CASSTSGRQGIQYF. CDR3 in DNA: TGTGCCAGCAGTACCAGCGGGAGACAGGGCATTCAGTACTTC.